This TCR beta chain was documented in a study of CD8+ T cells in alopecia areata. The germline V gene encodes CDR1 MNHEY and CDR2 SMNVEV (reference sequence). This CDR3 spans 13 amino acids. J was trimmed by 2 bases and V by 5 bases; bases with no gene match: 2. cDNA reverse transcribed from extracted RNA served as the sequencing template. TCRdb keeps only in-frame clones here, not all; method: immunoSEQ multiplex PCR. This table has about 180,000 clones, 67% appearing once. V is TRBV27 and J is TRBJ2-7, with 8 bases lining up with TRBD1. This clonotype was sampled from a human donor with alopecia areata. The material was CD8+ T cells sorted from blood, obtained at week 0. This CDR3 reads CASSVDRAYEQYF. CDR3 sequence (DNA): TGTGCCAGCAGTGTGGACAGGGCCTACGAGCAGTACTTC.